Listed here are 29 T cell receptor beta chains from one sample, sequenced in a study of T cells in Graves' hyperthyroidism and ophthalmopathy. RNA transcripts served as the template for amplifying TCR beta CDR3 regions. First-round RT-PCR targeting the TCR CDR3 was performed with the HTBI primer set. Each CDR3 protein is one row after TCRdb ran MiXCR on the multiplex PCR reads. In the table there are approximately 300,000 distinct CDR3 sequences, about 18% of which are singletons. Sequencing input: blood. These receptors were taken from an older woman with Graves' ophthalmopathy.

Many counts were recorded for this clonotype. The gene calls are TRBV20-1 and TRBJ2-1; 8 nucleotides agree with TRBD2. Unmatched junction bases numbered 13, after V lost 8 bases and J lost 7 bases. CDR1 DFQATT and CDR2 SNEGSKA come from the germline V gene (reference sequence). The CDR3 length is 14 residues. CDR3 amino acids: CSPRDAAGVNEQFF. The CDR3, as DNA: TGCAGTCCCCGAGATGCAGCGGGAGTAAATGAGCAGTTCTTC.

CDR3 nucleotide sequence: TGCGCCATGCCCGGGGGGGAAAACATTCAGTACTTC. It is translated as CAMPGGENIQYF. J is TRBJ2-4 and V is TRBV10-1; TRBD2 agrees at 8 bases. CDR1 WNHNN and CDR2 SYGVQD come from the germline V gene (reference sequence). The CDR3 extends over 12 amino acids. J was trimmed by 5 bases and V by 10 bases; bases with no gene match: 4.

This clonotype was observed many times. This sequence joins TRBV2 and TRBJ2-3; 9 positions agree with TRBD2. Losses at the gene ends were 5 bases for V and 11 bases for J; bases not matched to a gene: 5. The CDR3 is made up of 12 amino acids. Germline V gives CDR1 SNHLY, CDR2 FYNNEI. The CDR3, as DNA: TGTGCCAGCAGTCAGACTAGCGGAGGGCAGTATTTT. The encoded protein is CASSQTSGGQYF.

This clonotype has at least ten counts. V usage is TRBV4-2 and J usage is TRBJ2-5; a weak D match, TRBD2 (6 bases). The ends were cut back, 1 base at V and 4 bases at J, with 13 bases in the middle. Germline-derived CDR1 and CDR2 are LGHNA and YNFKEQ. CDR3 length: 15 residues. CDR3 loop: CASSQVEGKAETQYF. CDR3 DNA sequence: TGTGCCAGCAGCCAAGTGGAGGGGAAGGCAGAGACCCAGTACTTC.

The chain employs TRBV6-2 or TRBV6-3 and TRBJ2-7, with 10 bases that match TRBD2. Losses at the gene ends were 9 bases for V and 1 base for J; bases not matched to a gene: 6. The CDR3 length is 14 residues. Germline-derived CDR1 and CDR2 are MNHEY and SVGEGT. In DNA form, the CDR3 reads TGTGCCAGTTCAAGAGCGGGAGGGTCCTACGAGCAGTACTTC. Translated, it gives CASSRAGGSYEQYF.

This clonotype was counted a few times. The chain recombines TRBV27 with TRBJ1-5, with TRBD1 matching 8 bases. In germline, CDR1 is MNHEY, CDR2 SMNVEV (reference sequence). Losses at the gene ends were 6 bases for V and 5 bases for J; bases not matched to a gene: 6. This CDR3 region has 14 residues. In nucleotides, the CDR3 is TGTGCCAGCAGGGACGGGACAGGATATCAGCCCCAGCATTTT. Translating gives CASRDGTGYQPQHF.

This clonotype was counted only a few times. The CDR3 DNA sequence: TGTGCCAGCAGTTATCTGAACACTGAAGCTTTCTTT. Its protein product is CASSYLNTEAFF. J is TRBJ1-1 and V is TRBV6-2 or TRBV6-3, with D hard to call. The germline V gene encodes CDR1 MNHEY and CDR2 SVGEGT. The CDR3 is 12 residues long. V was clipped by 3 bases and J by 0 bases, with 2 bases between them.

This clonotype was detected many times. The V gene is TRBV7-9, the J gene TRBJ2-5, with D unresolved. The CDR3 totals 14 residues. V shed 5 bases and J shed 2 bases, with 12 bases lying between them. Per germline, CDR1 SEHNR and CDR2 FQNEAQ (reference sequence). As DNA, the CDR3 is TGTGCCAGCAGCCCCTCGTGGTTACAAGAGACCCAGTACTTC. Amino acid sequence: CASSPSWLQETQYF. Based on the CDR3 plus reference TRBV7-9 and TRBJ2-5, the full variable domain is DTGVSQNPRHKITKRGQNVTFRCDPISEHNRLYWYRQTLGQGPEFLTYFQNEAQLEKSRLLSDRFSAERPKGSFSTLEIQRTEQGDSAMYLCASSPSWLQETQYFGPGTRLLVL.

This clonotype was detected many times. The chain uses TRBV4-1 and TRBJ2-7; 8 nucleotides match TRBD1. The CDR3 extends over 13 amino acids. The germline CDR1 and CDR2 sequences are MGHRA and YSYEKL. Trimming at V came to 5 bases and at J to 7 bases, leaving 7 bases not matched to a gene. The CDR3, as DNA: TGCGCCAGCAGCGACCAGGGGGCTAAAGAGCAGTACTTC. Protein: CASSDQGAKEQYF.

This clonotype was observed many times. The V gene is TRBV6-1, the J gene TRBJ2-7; D is ambiguous. Per the germline V gene, CDR1 is MNHNS and CDR2 is SASEGT. The CDR3 length is 15 residues. Trimming took 5 bases from V and 0 from J, leaving 14 bases between them. For the CDR3, the DNA is TGTGCCAGCAGTCCCGAGCAGGCGTCCTCCTACGAGCAGTACTTC. Translation: CASSPEQASSYEQYF.

This clonotype was seen many times. The V gene is TRBV6-1, the J gene TRBJ2-2, with a tentative D call TRBD2 (6 bases). Germline-derived CDR1 and CDR2 are MNHNS and SASEGT. This CDR3 has 15 residues. Deletions cut 6 bases from V and 2 bases from J, with 13 bases between. CDR3 sequence reads: CASSGGWSNTGELFF. CDR3 DNA: TGTGCCAGCAGCGGGGGATGGTCAAACACCGGGGAGCTGTTTTTT.

This clonotype was seen ten or more times. The chain combines TRBV5-1 with TRBJ2-3; TRBD1 or TRBD2 may be the D gene (6 bases each). CDR3 length: 15 amino acids. Trimming removed 5 bases from V and 1 base from J, with 14 bases in between. The germline gives CDR1 SGHRS, CDR2 YFSETQ. CDR3 DNA sequence: TGCGCCAGCAGTCTCGGGGGCACGGGCACAGATACGCAGTATTTT. Amino acids: CASSLGGTGTDTQYF.

V is TRBV4-3 and J is TRBJ2-5; TRBD2 aligns across 12 bases. CDR3 length: 16 amino acids. Germline V gene sequence: CDR1 LGHNA, CDR2 YSLEER. The junction had 3 bases not matched to a gene; V was cut back by 1 base and J by 3 bases. CDR3 sequence: CASSQAPSGGEETQYF. CDR3 coding DNA: TGCGCCAGCAGCCAAGCCCCTAGCGGGGGGGAAGAGACCCAGTACTTC.

The chain links TRBV12-5 to TRBJ2-1; 8 bases line up with TRBD2. The CDR3 spans 13 residues. V shed 3 bases, J shed 7 bases, and the junction held 2 bases outside the gene matches. Germline V CDR1 and CDR2: LGHNT, FRNRAP. The CDR3 loop is CASGFSGGNEQFF. CDR3 in DNA: TGTGCTAGTGGTTTTTCGGGAGGGAATGAGCAGTTCTTC.

This clonotype was seen ten or more times. V gene TRBV7-9 combines with J gene TRBJ2-7, with D possibly TRBD1 on 6 matching bases. The CDR3 spans 14 residues. V dropped 5 bases and J dropped 0 bases, with 11 bases sitting between them. The germline V gene encodes CDR1 SEHNR and CDR2 FQNEAQ (reference sequence). The DNA of the CDR3 is TGTGCCAGCAGCGAGGACAGTCCCTCCTACGAGCAGTACTTC. Translated: CASSEDSPSYEQYF.

There are many counts of this clonotype. This chain uses TRBV28 with TRBJ2-7; 12 nucleotides match TRBD2. The length of the CDR3 is 15 residues. Germline lookup yields CDR1 MDHEN and CDR2 SYDVKM. J lost 6 bases, V lost 2 bases, and 5 bases had no gene match. The CDR3 nucleotides are TGTGCCAGCAGTTTAACGGGACTAGCGGGCTTCGAGCAGTACTTC. Translation gives CASSLTGLAGFEQYF. Filled out from reference TRBV28 and TRBJ2-7, the complete variable domain reads DVKVTQSSRYLVKRTGEKVFLECVQDMDHENMFWYRQDPGLGLRLIYFSYDVKMKEKGDIPEGYSVSREKKERFSLILESASTNQTSMYLCASSLTGLAGFEQYFGPGTRLTVT.

The table lists this clonotype with many counts. The chain employs TRBV6-1 and TRBJ1-2; the D is unclear. V was clipped by 6 bases and J by 0 bases, with 11 bases between them. Per germline, CDR1 MNHNS and CDR2 SASEGT. CDR3 length: 14 amino acids. CDR3 sequence reads: CASRGGGTNYGYTF. CDR3 DNA sequence: TGTGCCAGCAGGGGAGGTGGAACTAACTATGGCTACACCTTC.

This clonotype was observed once. It may be a read error: a sequence one base away is much more abundant. The chain joins TRBV29-1 to TRBJ2-3, with TRBD1 matching over 8 bases. There are 14 residues in the CDR3. CDR1 and CDR2 from the germline V gene are SQVTM and ANQGSEA. The trim removed 7 bases at V and 2 bases at J, leaving 8 bases unmatched. The CDR3: CSASLTGVTDTQYF. The CDR3 region has the DNA TGCAGCGCGTCCCTGACAGGGGTCACAGATACGCAGTATTTT.

This clonotype has a count of ten or more. The V and J genes are TRBV12-3 or TRBV12-4 and TRBJ2-7; 8 positions agree with TRBD1. V was clipped by 6 bases and J by 12 bases; unmatched bases: 10. The CDR3 covers 12 residues. The CDR3 loop is CASRPDRGRMYF. The DNA of the CDR3 is TGTGCCAGCAGACCAGACAGGGGCCGGATGTACTTC.

This chain connects TRBV6-9 to TRBJ1-2, with D possibly being TRBD1 (5 bases). Germline CDR1 is MNHGY and CDR2 is SVAAGI. CDR3 size: 14 residues. The V gene lost 4 bases and the J gene lost 9 bases, with 18 bases spanning the gap. CDR3 nucleotide sequence: TGTGCCAGCAGTTCGACGGGACGGATAGATAGCTACACCTTC. Its protein is CASSSTGRIDSYTF.

This clonotype showed up many times. The chain couples TRBV11-1 to TRBJ1-1, with 9 bases lining up with TRBD1. Germline V lookup: CDR1 SGHAT, CDR2 FQDESV (reference sequence). The ends lost 2 bases at V and 11 bases at J; junction bases unmatched: 6. This CDR3 contains 13 residues. This CDR3 is CASSLPRTGAAFF. CDR3 DNA sequence: TGTGCCAGCAGCTTACCCCGGACAGGGGCGGCTTTCTTT.

The DNA for the CDR3 is TGTGCCAGCAGCCAAGTAGTGGGCGTAGTAGCGGGGGCCGGGGAAGATACGCAGTATTTT. Translated: CASSQVVGVVAGAGEDTQYF. The J gene is TRBJ2-3, the V gene TRBV3-1; 9 bases line up with TRBD2. The germline V gene has CDR1 LGHDT and CDR2 YNNKEL (reference sequence). This CDR3 region has 20 residues. The V segment lost 1 base and the J segment 5 bases; nucleotides outside the gene matches: 19.

This clonotype was observed a handful of times. The genes are TRBV4-1 and TRBJ1-1; D gene unclear. Trimming pared 1 base from V and 2 bases from J, leaving 14 bases between. This CDR3 spans 16 amino acids. CDR1 is MGHRA, CDR2 YSYEKL, per germline. The CDR3 DNA is TGCGCCAGCAGCCAAGCCCCCGGGCGCCGAAACACTGAAGCTTTCTTT. Translating gives CASSQAPGRRNTEAFF.

As to this clonotype: A read error may explain this, as a much larger clone is one base away. V gene TRBV30 combines with J gene TRBJ1-5; D may be TRBD1 (5 bases). Germline V gene sequence: CDR1 GTSNPN, CDR2 SVGIG (reference sequence). The CDR3 contains 12 residues. The V end lost 5 bases, the J end lost 6 bases, and 11 bases lay between the germline ends. The CDR3 loop is CAWGQNSQPQHF. CDR3 bases: TGTGCCTGGGGACAAAACAGTCAGCCCCAGCATTTT.

This clonotype was recorded a few times. The rearrangement links TRBV29-1 to TRBJ2-2, with 8 bases aligning to TRBD1. J was trimmed by 2 bases and V by 7 bases; bases with no gene match: 9. CDR3 size: 15 residues. Germline loops: CDR1 SQVTM, CDR2 ANQGSEA. CDR3 protein: CSATRGPFNTGELFF. The CDR3, as DNA: TGCAGCGCAACCAGGGGGCCCTTCAACACCGGGGAGCTGTTTTTT.

The sample holds many counts of this clonotype. The J gene is TRBJ2-5, the V gene TRBV7-2; D unclear. Trimming left V 6 bases short and J 5 bases short, with 16 bases between. The CDR3 consists of 14 residues. From germline, CDR1 is SGHTA and CDR2 FQGNSA. CDR3 protein: CASSPHTLGETQYF. The CDR3 region has the DNA TGTGCCAGCAGTCCTCACACCCTCGGGGAGACCCAGTACTTC.

V usage is TRBV12-3 or TRBV12-4 and J usage is TRBJ1-2, with D possibly TRBD1 on 6 matching bases. The CDR3 runs 15 residues. V shed 4 bases and J shed 3 bases, with 15 bases lying between them. CDR3 sequence (DNA): TGTGCCAGCAGTTCCCATGACAGGTCACACTATGGCTACACCTTC. This codes for CASSSHDRSHYGYTF.

The chain is built from TRBV28 and TRBJ2-7, with D possibly TRBD1 on 5 matching bases. V lost 5 bases and J 3 bases, leaving 14 bases between the germline ends. Germline V gene lookup returns CDR1 MDHEN and CDR2 SYDVKM. The CDR3 runs to 14 residues. CDR3 sequence (DNA): TGTGCCAGCAGTGTTCCAGGGCTACACTACGAGCAGTACTTC. It is translated as CASSVPGLHYEQYF.

The chain carries TRBV6-5 and TRBJ2-7; perhaps TRBD2 as D (5 bases). Trimming removed 0 bases at V and 9 bases at J, with 15 bases between. This CDR3 spans 14 amino acids. Germline CDR1 and CDR2: MNHEY and SVGAGI. The DNA for the CDR3 is TGTGCCAGCAGTTACTCGATGGATCTGAGCGGGCAGTACTTC. Translated, it gives CASSYSMDLSGQYF.